Included here is one T cell receptor beta chain sequence, with context. Antigen specificity is unknown. The stimulus was lysate of CMV-infected fibroblasts, 8.5 to 10 ug/mL. Responding CD4+ T cells were sorted by upregulation of both CD40 ligand and CD69. This sample is drawn from a study of persistence of HIV-infected CD4 T cells. The immunoSEQ assay was version 4, run in survey mode. Clones were sequenced by immunoSEQ multiplex PCR, and TCRdb holds only the in-frame ones, with some missing. The table includes under 20,000 clones, around 82% detected once. The CDR3 is 11 residues long. Germline values: CDR1 MDHEN, CDR2 SYDVKM. With 8 bases removed from V and 6 bases from J, the gap between germline ends came to 10 bases.

The source material was CD4+ T cells sorted from PBMCs after roughly 20-hour stimulation, sampled from a patient who received antiretroviral therapy. This TCR came from an adult man with HIV who was CMV-seropositive. This chain links TRBV28 with TRBJ1-2; no clear D gene. CDR3 loop: CASAVLNGYTF. As DNA, the CDR3 is TGTGCCAGCGCCGTATTGAATGGCTACACCTTC.